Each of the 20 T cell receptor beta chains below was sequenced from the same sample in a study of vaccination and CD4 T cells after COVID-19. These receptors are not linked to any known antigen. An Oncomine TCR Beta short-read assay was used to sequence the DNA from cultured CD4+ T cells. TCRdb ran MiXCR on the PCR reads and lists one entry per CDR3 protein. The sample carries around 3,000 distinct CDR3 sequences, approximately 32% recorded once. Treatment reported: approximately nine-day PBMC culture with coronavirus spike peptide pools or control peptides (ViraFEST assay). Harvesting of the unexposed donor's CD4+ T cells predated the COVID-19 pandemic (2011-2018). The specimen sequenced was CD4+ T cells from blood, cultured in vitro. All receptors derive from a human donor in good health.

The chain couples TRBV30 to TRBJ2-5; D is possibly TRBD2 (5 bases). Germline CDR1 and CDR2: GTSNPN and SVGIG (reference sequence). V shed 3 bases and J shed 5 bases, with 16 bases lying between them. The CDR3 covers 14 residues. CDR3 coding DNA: TGTGCCTGGAGAGGGCTAGCTGGGAGCGAGACCCAGTACTTC. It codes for CAWRGLAGSETQYF.

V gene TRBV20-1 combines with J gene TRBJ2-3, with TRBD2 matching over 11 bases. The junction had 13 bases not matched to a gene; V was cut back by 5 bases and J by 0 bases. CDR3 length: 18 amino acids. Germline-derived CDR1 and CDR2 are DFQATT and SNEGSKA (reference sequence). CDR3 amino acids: CSAPLLAGGRTSTDTQYF. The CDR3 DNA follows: TGCAGTGCTCCTCTTCTAGCGGGGGGAAGAACTAGCACAGATACGCAGTATTTT.

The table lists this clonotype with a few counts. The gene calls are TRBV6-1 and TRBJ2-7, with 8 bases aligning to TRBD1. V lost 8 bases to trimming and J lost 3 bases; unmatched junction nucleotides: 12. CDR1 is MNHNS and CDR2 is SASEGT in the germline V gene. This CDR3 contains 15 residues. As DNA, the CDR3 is TGTGCCAGCGCCCGGGCCGGGACAGGCTACTACGAGCAGTACTTC. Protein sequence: CASARAGTGYYEQYF.

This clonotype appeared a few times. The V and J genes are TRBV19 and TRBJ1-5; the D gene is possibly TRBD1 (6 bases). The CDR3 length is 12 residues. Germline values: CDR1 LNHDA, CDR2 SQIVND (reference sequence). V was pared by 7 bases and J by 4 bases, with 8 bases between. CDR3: CASNQGNQPQHF. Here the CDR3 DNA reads TGTGCCAGTAACCAGGGGAATCAGCCCCAGCATTTT.

The CDR3 DNA is TGTGCCACCAGCTCGGGTCCGGGACTAGCGGGACCTAAAACAACCTACAATGAGCAGTTCTTC. This gives the protein CATSSGPGLAGPKTTYNEQFF. The V and J genes are TRBV15 and TRBJ2-1, with 13 bases fitting TRBD2. Losses at the gene ends were 5 bases for V and 2 bases for J; bases not matched to a gene: 18. There are 21 residues in the CDR3. Germline assignment: CDR1 LNHNV and CDR2 YYDKDF (reference sequence).

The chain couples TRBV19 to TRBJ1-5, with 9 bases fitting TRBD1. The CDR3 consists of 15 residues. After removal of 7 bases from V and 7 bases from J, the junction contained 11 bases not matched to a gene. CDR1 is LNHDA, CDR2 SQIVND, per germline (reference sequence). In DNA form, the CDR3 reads TGTGCCAGTACCGCGGGGGGACAGGGAGGACAGCCCCAGCATTTT. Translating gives CASTAGGQGGQPQHF. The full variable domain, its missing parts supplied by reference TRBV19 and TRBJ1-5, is DGGITQSPKYLFRKEGQNVTLSCEQNLNHDAMYWYRQDPGQGLRLIYYSQIVNDFQKGDIAEGYSVSREKKESFPLTVTSAQKNPTAFYLCASTAGGQGGQPQHFGDGTRLSIL.

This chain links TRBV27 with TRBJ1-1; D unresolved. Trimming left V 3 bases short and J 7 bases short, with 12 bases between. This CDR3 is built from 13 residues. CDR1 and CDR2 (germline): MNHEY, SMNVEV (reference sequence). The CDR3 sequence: CASSFSPGNEAFF. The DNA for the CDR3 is TGTGCCAGCAGTTTTAGTCCGGGGAATGAAGCTTTCTTT.

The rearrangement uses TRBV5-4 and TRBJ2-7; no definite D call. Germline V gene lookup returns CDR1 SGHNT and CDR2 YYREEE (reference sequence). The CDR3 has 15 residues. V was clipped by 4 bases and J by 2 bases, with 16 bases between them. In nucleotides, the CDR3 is TGTGCCAGCAGCCGACCCGAAGATTCCCCCTACGAGCAGTACTTC. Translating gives CASSRPEDSPYEQYF.

The CDR3 protein is CASSLARYGYTF. The CDR3 DNA follows: TGTGCCAGCAGCTTAGCCAGATATGGCTACACCTTC. The rearrangement uses TRBV7-9 and TRBJ1-2; D is ambiguous. The V end lost 0 bases, the J end lost 5 bases, and 4 bases lay between the germline ends. CDR1 and CDR2 (germline): SEHNR, FQNEAQ (reference sequence). This CDR3 has 12 amino acids.

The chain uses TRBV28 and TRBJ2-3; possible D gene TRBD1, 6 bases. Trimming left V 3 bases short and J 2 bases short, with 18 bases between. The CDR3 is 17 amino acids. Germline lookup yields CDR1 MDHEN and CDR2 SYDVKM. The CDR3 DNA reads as TGTGCCAGCAGTTTTAGGGGGTTTCGATTTCACACAGATACGCAGTATTTT. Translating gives CASSFRGFRFHTDTQYF.

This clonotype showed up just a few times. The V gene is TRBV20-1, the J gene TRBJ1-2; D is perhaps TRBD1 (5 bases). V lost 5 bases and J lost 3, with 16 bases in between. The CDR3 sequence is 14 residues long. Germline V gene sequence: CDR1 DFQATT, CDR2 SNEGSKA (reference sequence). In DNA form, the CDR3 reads TGCAGTGCTCCGGGACTCCTAGGGGACTATGGCTACACCTTC. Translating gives CSAPGLLGDYGYTF.

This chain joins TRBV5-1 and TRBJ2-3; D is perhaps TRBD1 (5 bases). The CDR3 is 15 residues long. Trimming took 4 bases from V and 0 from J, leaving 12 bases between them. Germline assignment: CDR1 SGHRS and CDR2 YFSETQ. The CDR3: CASSRDSPSTDTQYF. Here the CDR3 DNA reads TGCGCCAGCAGCCGCGACAGTCCTAGCACAGATACGCAGTATTTT.

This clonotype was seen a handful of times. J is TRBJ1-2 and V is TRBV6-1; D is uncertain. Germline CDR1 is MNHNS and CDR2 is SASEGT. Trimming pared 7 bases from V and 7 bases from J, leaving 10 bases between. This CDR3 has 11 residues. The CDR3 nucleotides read TGTGCCAGCAAGACCTTTGGTGGCTACACCTTC. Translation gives CASKTFGGYTF.

DNA for the CDR3: TGTGCCAGTAGTTCACCGGGACAGGGAGGGCTCGAGCAGTACTTC. Translating gives CASSSPGQGGLEQYF. The chain uses TRBV19 and TRBJ2-7, with TRBD1 matching 9 bases. CDR3 length equals 15 residues. Trimming took 5 bases from V and 6 from J; bases not matched to a gene: 11. Germline V gene lookup returns CDR1 LNHDA and CDR2 SQIVND (reference sequence).

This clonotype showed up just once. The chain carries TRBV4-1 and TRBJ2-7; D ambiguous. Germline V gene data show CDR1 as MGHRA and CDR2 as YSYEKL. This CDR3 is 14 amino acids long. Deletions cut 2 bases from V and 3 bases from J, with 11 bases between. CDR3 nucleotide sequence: TGCGCCAGCAGCCAATACGGCAAACTCTACGAGCAGTACTTC. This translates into CASSQYGKLYEQYF.

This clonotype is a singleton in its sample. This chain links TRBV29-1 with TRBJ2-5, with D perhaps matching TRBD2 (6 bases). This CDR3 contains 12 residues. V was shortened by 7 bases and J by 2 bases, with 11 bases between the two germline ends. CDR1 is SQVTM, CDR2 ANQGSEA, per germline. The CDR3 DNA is TGCAGCGGGGCGGGGCAGCAAGAGACCCAGTACTTC. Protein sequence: CSGAGQQETQYF.

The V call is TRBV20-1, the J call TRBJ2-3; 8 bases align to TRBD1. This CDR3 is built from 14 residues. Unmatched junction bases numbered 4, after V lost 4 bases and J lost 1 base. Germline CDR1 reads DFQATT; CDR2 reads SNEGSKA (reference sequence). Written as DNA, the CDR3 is TGCAGTGCTATCTTACAGGGGGGCACAGATACGCAGTATTTT. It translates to CSAILQGGTDTQYF.

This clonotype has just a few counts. The DNA for the CDR3 is TGTGCCAGTAGATCCCGGGACAGGGTCAACGAGCAGTACTTC. Residues: CASRSRDRVNEQYF. The chain joins TRBV19 to TRBJ2-7; 9 bases are a match to TRBD1. The CDR3 totals 14 residues. V lost 6 bases and J lost 5; bases outside the gene matches: 8. Germline V gene lookup returns CDR1 LNHDA and CDR2 SQIVND (reference sequence).

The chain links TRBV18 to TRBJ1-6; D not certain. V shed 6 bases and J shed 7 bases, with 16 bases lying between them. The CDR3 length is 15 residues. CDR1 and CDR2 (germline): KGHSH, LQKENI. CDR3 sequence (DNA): TGTGCCAGCTCTCCCCGGCCCTCAGCAAATTCACCCCTCCACTTT. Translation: CASSPRPSANSPLHF.

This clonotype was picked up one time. CDR3 region: CASSSAWGSYNEQFF. The CDR3 nucleotides read TGTGCCAGCAGTTCAGCGTGGGGCTCCTACAATGAGCAGTTCTTC. The gene calls are TRBV6-4 and TRBJ2-1, with D hard to call. CDR3 length: 15 residues. Trimming pared 5 bases from V and 0 bases from J, leaving 11 bases between. Germline values: CDR1 MRHNA, CDR2 SNTAGT.